This is a list of T cell receptor beta chains from one sample in a study of cytomegalovirus exposure and HLA in healthy donors. Assay: immunoSEQ multiplex PCR; the TCRdb copy retains only in-frame clones and omits some. This table has about 160,000 clones, about four fifths appearing once. Source material: PBMCs. The receptors shown here come from a woman in her 50s in good health and CMV-seronegative. CDR3s include the opening cysteine and the closing phenylalanine or tryptophan. D genes are given only for firm matches. Size values are once, few and many counts, or a class for expanded clones, and some rows have none.

v_gene: TRBV6-4
abundance: -
j_gene: TRBJ2-1
d_gene: TRBD2
CDR3aa: CASSDLAGGNEQFF
CDR3nt: TGTGCCAGCAGTGACCTAGCGGGGGGTAATGAGCAGTTCTTC

v_gene: TRBV19
abundance: -
j_gene: TRBJ1-5
d_gene: -
CDR3aa: CASSTGGQPQHF
CDR3nt: TGTGCCAGTAGTACGGGGGGTCAGCCCCAGCATTTT

v_gene: TRBV5-8
abundance: -
j_gene: TRBJ1-6
d_gene: -
CDR3aa: CASSAGQTSYNSPLHF
CDR3nt: TGTGCCAGCAGCGCCGGACAAACCTCCTATAATTCACCCCTCCACTTT

v_gene: TRBV20-1
abundance: few
j_gene: TRBJ1-4
d_gene: -
CDR3aa: CSALRSEKLFF
CDR3nt: TGCAGTGCTCTTCGGAGTGAAAAACTGTTTTTT

v_gene: TRBV5-1
abundance: few
j_gene: TRBJ2-1
d_gene: -
CDR3aa: CASSQTSSREQFF
CDR3nt: TGCGCCAGCAGCCAAACTAGCTCGAGGGAGCAGTTCTTC

v_gene: TRBV6-6
abundance: -
j_gene: TRBJ1-1
d_gene: TRBD1
CDR3aa: CASSGQGVTEAFF
CDR3nt: TGTGCCAGCAGTGGACAGGGGGTCACTGAAGCTTTCTTT

v_gene: TRBV25-1
abundance: -
j_gene: TRBJ2-5
d_gene: -
CDR3aa: CASSPRGQETQYF
CDR3nt: TGTGCCAGCAGTCCCAGGGGACAAGAGACCCAGTACTTC

v_gene: TRBV2
abundance: few
j_gene: TRBJ1-2
d_gene: -
CDR3aa: CASRLVLNYGYTF
CDR3nt: TGTGCCAGCAGGCTAGTGCTTAACTATGGCTACACCTTC

v_gene: TRBV7-2
abundance: -
j_gene: TRBJ2-3
d_gene: TRBD2
CDR3aa: CASSSGTRGADTQYF
CDR3nt: TGTGCCAGCAGCTCCGGGACTAGGGGGGCAGATACGCAGTATTTT

v_gene: TRBV5-5
abundance: -
j_gene: TRBJ1-2
d_gene: -
CDR3aa: CASSMDKPNYGYTF
CDR3nt: TGTGCCAGCAGCATGGACAAACCTAACTATGGCTACACCTTC

v_gene: TRBV5-6
abundance: -
j_gene: TRBJ1-5
d_gene: -
CDR3aa: CASSFGRSVYQPQHF
CDR3nt: TGTGCCAGCAGCTTTGGCCGGAGTGTTTATCAGCCCCAGCATTTT

v_gene: TRBV9
abundance: -
j_gene: TRBJ2-7
d_gene: -
CDR3aa: CASSLTRVPGASEQYF
CDR3nt: TGTGCCAGCAGCCTCACTCGGGTACCGGGAGCCTCCGAGCAGTACTTC

v_gene: TRBV7-2
abundance: -
j_gene: TRBJ1-2
d_gene: -
CDR3aa: CASSLVIQGDGYTF
CDR3nt: TGTGCCAGCAGCTTAGTTATACAGGGCGATGGCTACACCTTC

v_gene: TRBV2
abundance: -
j_gene: TRBJ2-3
d_gene: TRBD2
CDR3aa: CASIGGGTDTQYF
CDR3nt: TGTGCCAGCATAGGCGGGGGAACAGATACGCAGTATTTT

v_gene: TRBV5-5
abundance: once
j_gene: TRBJ1-4
d_gene: -
CDR3aa: CASSPLQASNEKLFF
CDR3nt: TGTGCCAGCAGCCCCTTACAGGCTTCTAATGAAAAACTGTTTTTT

v_gene: TRBV2
abundance: -
j_gene: TRBJ1-2
d_gene: TRBD1
CDR3aa: CASRGGTAGPNYGYTF
CDR3nt: TGTGCCAGCAGGGGCGGGACAGCGGGTCCTAACTATGGCTACACCTTC

v_gene: TRBV11-3
abundance: -
j_gene: TRBJ2-3
d_gene: TRBD1
CDR3aa: CASSLGQGAWTDTQYF
CDR3nt: TGTGCCAGCAGCTTAGGGCAGGGGGCTTGGACAGATACGCAGTATTTT

v_gene: TRBV18
abundance: -
j_gene: TRBJ1-5
d_gene: -
CDR3aa: CASSPGYNSNQPQHF
CDR3nt: TGTGCCAGCTCACCAGGTTACAATAGCAATCAGCCCCAGCATTTT

v_gene: TRBV9
abundance: -
j_gene: TRBJ2-1
d_gene: TRBD2
CDR3aa: CASSVEGGLAAYNEQFF
CDR3nt: TGTGCCAGCAGCGTAGAGGGGGGACTAGCGGCCTACAATGAGCAGTTCTTC

v_gene: TRBV5-1
abundance: -
j_gene: TRBJ1-4
d_gene: -
CDR3aa: CASSLAGTPDEKLFF
CDR3nt: TGCGCCAGCAGCTTGGCCGGGACACCGGATGAAAAACTGTTTTTT

v_gene: TRBV19
abundance: -
j_gene: TRBJ1-2
d_gene: -
CDR3aa: CASSPDRTYGYTF
CDR3nt: TGTGCCAGTAGTCCCGACAGGACCTATGGCTACACCTTC

v_gene: TRBV28
abundance: -
j_gene: TRBJ2-1
d_gene: -
CDR3aa: CASSQEEDNEQFF
CDR3nt: TGTGCCAGCAGCCAGGAAGAAGACAATGAGCAGTTCTTC

v_gene: TRBV7-8
abundance: -
j_gene: TRBJ1-1
d_gene: -
CDR3aa: CASSLATVNTEAFF
CDR3nt: TGTGCCAGCAGCTTAGCGACAGTAAACACTGAAGCTTTCTTT

v_gene: TRBV7-6
abundance: -
j_gene: TRBJ2-7
d_gene: TRBD2
CDR3aa: CASSLAGSGGALEQYF
CDR3nt: TGTGCCAGCAGCCTAGCGGGCAGCGGGGGGGCTCTCGAGCAGTACTTC

v_gene: TRBV10-3
abundance: -
j_gene: TRBJ2-7
d_gene: -
CDR3aa: CAISESQGRGEQYF
CDR3nt: TGTGCCATCAGTGAGTCCCAGGGAAGAGGCGAGCAGTACTTC

v_gene: TRBV4-1
abundance: -
j_gene: TRBJ2-5
d_gene: -
CDR3aa: CASSQPSAGGVGTQYF
CDR3nt: TGCGCCAGCAGCCAACCCTCGGCTGGCGGGGTGGGGACCCAGTACTTC

v_gene: TRBV28
abundance: -
j_gene: TRBJ1-5
d_gene: -
CDR3aa: CASRATGSNQPQHF
CDR3nt: TGTGCCAGCAGAGCTACAGGTAGCAATCAGCCCCAGCATTTT